The source of this T cell receptor beta chain is a study of cytomegalovirus exposure and HLA in healthy donors. Whole-study context: One earlier analysis, a look at about 179 million T cells, found approximately 120 million unique TCR beta sequences.

As to this clone: Antigen specificity is unknown.

General study findings and limits: An analysis was carried out later, and it reportedly showed fewer N-insertions in an Asian-associated ancestry cluster than the approximately 700-donor mean.

This CDR3 contains 19 residues. Trimming cost V 4 bases and J 7 bases; bases outside gene matches: 17. Per germline, CDR1 SGHRS and CDR2 YFSETQ. The PCR employed 60 Vbeta primers together with 13 Jbeta primers. The repertoire was sequenced with immunoSEQ multiplex PCR; TCRdb's copy has only in-frame clones and lacks some. The data contain around 150,000 clones, more than 75% of them singletons. The sequence derives from a young man in good health and CMV-seropositive. Sample: PBMCs. V gene TRBV5-1 combines with J gene TRBJ2-1, with TRBD2 matching 13 bases. The CDR3 sequence: CASSPTLATTSGGGNEQFF. The CDR3 DNA sequence: TGCGCCAGCAGCCCCACGCTCGCGACAACTAGCGGGGGGGGTAATGAGCAGTTCTTC.